This T cell receptor (beta chain) was identified during a study of blood T cell repertoires in COVID-19. Across the whole study: Spain, Italy and the United States supplied samples that represented acute and convalescent COVID-19. Sample material is recorded as cDNA or gDNA derived from T cells, B-cell-depleted T cells, or PBMCs.

Germline CDR1 is KGHDR and CDR2 is SFDVKD. The ends lost 4 bases at V and 6 bases at J; junction bases unmatched: 8. The CDR3 totals 16 residues. Under the authors' procedure: The assay estimated nucleated cells by amplifying reference gene primers. Assay used: immunoSEQ multiplex PCR; TCRdb lists only in-frame clones, some missing. That table furnishes V, J and clone size, whereas the DNA furnished D and trimming. The sample comprises about 40,000 clones, approximately 81% of which are singletons, and roughly 15% rests with the top ten. The V gene is TRBV24-1, the J gene TRBJ2-3; TRBD2 agrees at 11 bases. The origin of this receptor is a human donor in a cohort sampled during active COVID-19. The sequenced sample was peripheral blood. The CDR3, as DNA: TGTGCCACCAGTGAACCAACTAGCGGGGGAGGGGATACGCAGTATTTT. Translated, it gives CATSEPTSGGGDTQYF.